The text below deals with one T cell receptor beta chain. These data are taken from a study of blood T cell repertoires in COVID-19. The overall study: Specimens from acute and convalescent COVID-19 originated in the United States, Italy and Spain. T cells, B-cell-depleted T cells, or PBMCs supplied cDNA or gDNA.

In the authors' workflow: Reference gene primers were amplified, and this amplification served to estimate nucleated cell counts. This table comes from immunoSEQ multiplex PCR, and its TCRdb copy is limited to in-frame clones, with some not included. That table furnishes V, J and clone size, whereas the DNA furnished D and trimming. The profile covers some 150,000 clones, with about 86% appearing a single time and approximately 3.5% taken by the ten largest. V shed 0 bases, J shed 5 bases, and the junction held 7 bases outside the gene matches. The CDR3 consists of 16 residues. Germline CDR1 is MNHEY and CDR2 is SVGAGI.

The rearrangement links TRBV6-5 to TRBJ2-1, with TRBD2 matching over 7 bases. Sequences were obtained from peripheral blood. This receptor was taken from a man between 65 and 85 years old with acute or convalescent COVID-19. The CDR3 bases are TGTGCCAGCAGTTACTCGACGGCGGGAGCCCACAATGAGCAGTTCTTC. Protein: CASSYSTAGAHNEQFF.